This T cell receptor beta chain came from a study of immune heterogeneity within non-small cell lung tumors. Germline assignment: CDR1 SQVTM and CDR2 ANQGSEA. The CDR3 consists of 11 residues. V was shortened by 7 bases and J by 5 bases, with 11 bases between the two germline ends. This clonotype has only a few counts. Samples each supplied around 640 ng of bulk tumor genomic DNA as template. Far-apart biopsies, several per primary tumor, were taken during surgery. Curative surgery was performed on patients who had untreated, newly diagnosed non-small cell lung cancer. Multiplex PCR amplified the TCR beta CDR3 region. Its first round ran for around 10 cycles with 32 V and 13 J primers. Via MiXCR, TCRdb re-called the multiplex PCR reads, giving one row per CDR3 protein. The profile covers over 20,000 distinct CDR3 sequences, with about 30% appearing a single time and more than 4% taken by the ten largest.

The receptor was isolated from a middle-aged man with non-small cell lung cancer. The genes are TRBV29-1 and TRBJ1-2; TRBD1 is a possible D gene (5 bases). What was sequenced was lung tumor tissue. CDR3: CSGGEGYGYTF. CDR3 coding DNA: TGCAGCGGGGGGGAGGGTTATGGCTACACCTTC.